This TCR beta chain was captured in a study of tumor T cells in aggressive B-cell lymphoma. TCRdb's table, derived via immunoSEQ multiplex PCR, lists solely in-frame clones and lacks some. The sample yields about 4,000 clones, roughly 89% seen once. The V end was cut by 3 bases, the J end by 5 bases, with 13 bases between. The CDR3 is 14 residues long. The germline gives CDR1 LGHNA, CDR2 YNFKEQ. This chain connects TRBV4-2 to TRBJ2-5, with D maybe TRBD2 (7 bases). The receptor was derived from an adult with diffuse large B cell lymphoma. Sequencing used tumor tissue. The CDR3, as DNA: TGTGCCAGCAGCCACCGGGGGGCCTGGGAGACCCAGTACTTC. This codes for CASSHRGAWETQYF.